This T cell receptor beta chain was observed in a study of OX40 agonist ivuxolimab in advanced cancers. On the study more broadly: Cancers in dose escalation were hepatocellular, melanoma, renal cell and head and neck. Study conclusions and caveats: With doses of 0.1 to 3.0 mg/kg, CD4+ and CD8+ blood T cells had undergone clonal expansion by week 6. Relative to CD4+, CD8+ T cells held more expanded clones on average.

The table came from immunoSEQ multiplex PCR; TCRdb's copy has only in-frame clones and leaves some out. The sample has about 60,000 clones; 75% to 95% are singletons. Regarding this clone: Its cognate antigen is unknown.

The sample was CD4+ or CD8+ T cells sorted from blood, taken in a trial of the OX40 agonist ivuxolimab. The receptor was derived from an adult with an advanced solid tumor such as melanoma, head and neck, liver or kidney cancer.

Written as DNA, the CDR3 is TGTGCCAGCAGCACAGGGACTAGCGGGAGGGGTGAGCAGTACTTC. It encodes CASSTGTSGRGEQYF. The chain carries TRBV11-2 and TRBJ2-7; 16 bases are a match to TRBD2. Germline V gives CDR1 SGHAT, CDR2 FQNNGV. The CDR3 extends over 15 amino acids. The junction had 5 bases not matched to a gene; V was cut back by 5 bases and J by 7 bases.